This TCR beta chain came from a study of blood T cell repertoires in COVID-19. Study information: There were acute and convalescent COVID-19 samples, and they came from the United States, Italy and Spain. Nucleic acid was either cDNA or gDNA, and it came from T cells, B-cell-depleted T cells, or PBMCs.

CDR3 length: 14 residues. The V gene's germline CDR1 is MNHEY and CDR2 SVGAGI. V lost 6 bases, J lost 4 bases, and 0 bases stayed unmatched. Under the authors' procedure: Reference gene primer amplification yielded estimated nucleated cell counts. Profiled with immunoSEQ multiplex PCR; TCRdb holds only in-frame clones, not every one. That table furnishes V, J and clone size, whereas the DNA furnished D and trimming. This table has 130,000 to 150,000 clones, nearly 90% appearing once. Sequencing was performed on peripheral blood. The clonotype comes from a man aged 70 or older with acute or convalescent COVID-19. The chain joins TRBV6-5 to TRBJ2-1; 13 bases are a match to TRBD2. The CDR3 region has the DNA TGTGCCAGCAGGGGACTAGCGGGGTACAATGAGCAGTTCTTC. Translated, it gives CASRGLAGYNEQFF.